This TCR beta chain came from a study of T cell changes during pregnancy in multiple sclerosis. Clones were sequenced by immunoSEQ multiplex PCR, and TCRdb holds only the in-frame ones, with some missing. The sample consists of roughly 110,000 clones, 92% of them appearing once. Germline V gene sequence: CDR1 GTSNPN, CDR2 SVGIG (reference sequence). V lost 3 bases and J lost 5; bases outside the gene matches: 14. The CDR3 is 16 residues long. The chain couples TRBV30 to TRBJ2-7, with 9 bases lining up with TRBD1. The material sequenced was peripheral blood, taken after pregnancy. The receptor comes from a female donor with multiple sclerosis, enrolled in a pregnancy study. The CDR3 loop reads CAWREIWRDRVHEQYF. The CDR3 DNA is TGTGCCTGGAGGGAGATTTGGAGGGACAGGGTCCACGAGCAGTACTTC.